This T cell receptor beta chain is drawn from a study of CD8+CD57+ T cells in acquired aplastic anemia. According to the study, genomic DNA was the template for TCR beta VDJ and CDR3 profiling. TCRdb called the reads again in MiXCR, with one record for every CDR3 protein. The table lists hundreds of thousands of distinct CDR3 sequences, around 30% of them singletons. CD8+CD57+ cell expansion had been shown by flow cytometry in patients chosen for sequencing. This TCR was recovered from a human donor with aplastic anemia. The source material was sorted CD4+, CD8+, or CD8+CD57+ T cells (not recorded which) from PBMCs.

This CDR3 is CASSLESGLGYTF. The CDR3 bases are TGTGCCAGCAGCCTCGAGTCGGGCTTAGGCTACACCTTC. This chain connects TRBV2 to TRBJ1-2; D unclear. Trimming removed 6 bases from V and 8 bases from J, with 16 bases in between. In germline, CDR1 is SNHLY, CDR2 FYNNEI. The CDR3 is made up of 13 amino acids.